Listed here are 10 T cell receptor beta chains from one sample, sequenced in a study of T cell changes during pregnancy in multiple sclerosis. Measured with immunoSEQ multiplex PCR; TCRdb has only the in-frame clones, and not every one. The sample lists around 96,000 clones; 90% to 95% were seen once. The sequencing used peripheral blood, collected after pregnancy. The receptors were sampled from a female donor in good health, enrolled as a control in a pregnancy study.

J is TRBJ2-1 and V is TRBV5-1; 9 bases align to TRBD2. Germline V gene sequence: CDR1 SGHRS, CDR2 YFSETQ. V lost 1 base and J lost 7; bases outside the gene matches: 9. The CDR3 runs to 16 residues. CDR3: CASSLIAGGRGNEQFF. In nucleotides, the CDR3 is TGCGCCAGCAGCTTGATCGCGGGAGGGCGCGGTAATGAGCAGTTCTTC.

This chain links TRBV6-1 with TRBJ2-2; 9 bases fit TRBD2. Germline trimming cut 3 bases from V and 6 bases from J; bases unmatched to any gene: 5. Germline CDR1 is MNHNS and CDR2 is SASEGT. The CDR3 is 15 residues long. The CDR3 region is CASSEVAGVSGELFF. The CDR3 coding sequence is TGTGCCAGCAGTGAGGTAGCGGGAGTCTCCGGGGAGCTGTTTTTT.

V and J are TRBV7-9 and TRBJ2-3, with TRBD1 identical over 7 bases. Germline trimming cut 3 bases from V and 7 bases from J; bases unmatched to any gene: 10. This CDR3 region has 15 residues. From germline, CDR1 is SEHNR and CDR2 FQNEAQ (reference sequence). In DNA form, the CDR3 reads TGTGCCAGCAGCTTTGAGACAGGGATGGGATATACGCAGTATTTT. Residues: CASSFETGMGYTQYF.

This chain links TRBV5-6 with TRBJ1-2; the match to TRBD1 covers 11 bases. Germline V CDR1 and CDR2: SGHDT, YYEEEE. V was clipped by 6 bases and J by 6 bases; unmatched bases: 13. The CDR3 sequence is 16 residues long. CDR3 residues: CASTPSRTGGVNGYTF. CDR3 coding DNA: TGTGCCAGCACCCCCTCCAGGACAGGGGGCGTCAATGGCTACACCTTC.

The chain joins TRBV18 to TRBJ2-5, with 7 bases that match TRBD1. Per germline, CDR1 KGHSH and CDR2 LQKENI. V was pared by 0 bases and J by 1 base, with 5 bases of the junction left unmatched. The CDR3 covers 16 residues. CDR3 coding DNA: TGTGCCAGCTCACCACCCGGGACAGCTATCCAAGAGACCCAGTACTTC. It specifies CASSPPGTAIQETQYF.

V and J are TRBV6-1 and TRBJ2-7; 8 bases agree with TRBD2. The CDR3 runs 16 residues. Germline trimming cut 2 bases from V and 3 bases from J; bases unmatched to any gene: 9. Germline lookup yields CDR1 MNHNS and CDR2 SASEGT. CDR3 nucleotide sequence: TGTGCCAGCAGTGAACCGCGGGAGGACGAAAGCTACGAGCAGTACTTC. It encodes CASSEPREDESYEQYF.

The J gene is TRBJ2-1, the V gene TRBV6-1; D is uncertain. Germline V gene sequence: CDR1 MNHNS, CDR2 SASEGT. CDR3 length: 13 amino acids. The V end was cut by 6 bases, the J end by 0 bases, with 6 bases between. The CDR3 DNA is TGTGCCAGCAGCCCCTTCTCCTACAATGAGCAGTTCTTC. Residues: CASSPFSYNEQFF.

The rearrangement links TRBV5-1 to TRBJ1-2; 7 nucleotides align to TRBD1. The CDR3 extends over 17 amino acids. The J segment lost 1 base and the V segment lost 4 bases, leaving 13 bases of the junction unmatched. The germline gives CDR1 SGHRS, CDR2 YFSETQ. The CDR3 DNA reads as TGCGCCAGCAGCCCGGTAAAAGGGGGCTATAGTAACTATGGCTACACCTTC. It yields the protein CASSPVKGGYSNYGYTF.

This clone was counted once. The V gene is TRBV29-1, the J gene TRBJ2-7, with 7 positions matching TRBD1. J gave up 3 bases and V 6 bases, and 11 bases lay outside the gene matches. This CDR3 has 14 amino acids. Germline V lookup: CDR1 SQVTM, CDR2 ANQGSEA. The CDR3 loop reads CSVARSDRDYEQYF. In DNA form, the CDR3 reads TGCAGCGTAGCCCGATCTGACAGGGACTACGAGCAGTACTTC.

This chain joins TRBV19 and TRBJ2-3; D may be TRBD1 (7 bases). CDR1 and CDR2 from the germline V gene are LNHDA and SQIVND (reference sequence). Trimming shortened V by 6 bases and J by 2 bases, and 18 bases separated the two germline ends. The CDR3 is made up of 16 amino acids. CDR3 loop: CASRIGGTDITDTQYF. The CDR3 DNA is TGTGCCAGTAGGATCGGCGGGACAGACATCACAGATACGCAGTATTTT.